The present TCR beta chain was sequenced within a study of graft-versus-host responses after intestinal transplantation. Study as a whole: Multivisceral, liver-intestinal, or isolated intestinal transplants were performed in recipients. Anti-thymocyte globulin was used for induction in all recipients, who then took tacrolimus and steroids for approximately 3 years.

As regards this clone: The antigen is undetermined.

Some clones are missing from TCRdb's copy, which holds only in-frame ones; the method was immunoSEQ multiplex PCR. The data show about 70,000 clones, with around 91% seen just once and less than 5% held by the top ten. The CDR3 is made up of 16 amino acids. Between the trimmed V and J ends, which lost 3 bases and 4 bases, there was a span of 15 bases. The V gene's germline CDR1 is LNHDA and CDR2 SQIVND (reference sequence). Regarding the study as a whole: An association linked early post-transplant HvG declines with peak circulating GvH clone levels.

The chain has TRBV19 and TRBJ2-2, with a possible D match to TRBD2 (5 bases). Specimen: unstimulated CD8+ T cells sorted from spleen or lymph node cells, collected before transplant. The sequence was collected from a human donor who was the organ donor for an intestinal transplant. The CDR3 sequence: CASSMATGLGTGELFF. In DNA form, the CDR3 reads TGTGCCAGTAGTATGGCCACGGGGTTGGGCACCGGGGAGCTGTTTTTT.